This entry features one TCR beta chain sequence. Its specificity is unknown. The sample originates from a study of a mutant IDH1 vaccine in newly diagnosed glioma. The overall study: First vaccine doses came 4-6 weeks after radiotherapy alone, or with temozolomide cycles. Whole-study results and caveats: The authors found pseudoprogression apparently unrelated to changes in top peripheral T cell clonotypes.

Some clones are missing from TCRdb's copy, which holds only in-frame ones; the method was immunoSEQ multiplex PCR. The data hold 30,000 to 35,000 clones, with 75% to 95% observed a single time. The CDR3 totals 13 residues. Germline CDR1 reads SGHRS; CDR2 reads YFSETQ. Trimming left V 0 bases short and J 4 bases short, with 7 bases between. Time point specified: week 47, end of study. Topical imiquimod accompanied each vaccine dose, which consisted of 300 ug of mutant IDH1 20-mer peptide. The starting material was PBMCs, obtained from a glioma patient whose treatment included an IDH1 peptide vaccine. This sequence joins TRBV5-1 and TRBJ1-1; D ambiguous. This TCR was sampled from a middle-aged woman with glioma. As DNA, the CDR3 is TGCGCCAGCAGCTTGGCCCAGGCCACTGAAGCTTTCTTT. Protein sequence: CASSLAQATEAFF.